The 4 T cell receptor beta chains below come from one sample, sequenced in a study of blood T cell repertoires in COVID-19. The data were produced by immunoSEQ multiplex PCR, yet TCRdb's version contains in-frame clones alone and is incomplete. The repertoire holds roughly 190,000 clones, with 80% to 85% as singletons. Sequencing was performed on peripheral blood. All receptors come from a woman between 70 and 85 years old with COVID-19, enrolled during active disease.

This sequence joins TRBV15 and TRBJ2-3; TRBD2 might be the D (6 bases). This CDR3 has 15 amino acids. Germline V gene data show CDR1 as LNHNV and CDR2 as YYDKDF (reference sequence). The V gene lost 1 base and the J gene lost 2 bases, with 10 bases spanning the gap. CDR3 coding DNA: TGTGCCACCAGCAGAGTCGCTAGCGCCACAGATACGCAGTATTTT. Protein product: CATSRVASATDTQYF.

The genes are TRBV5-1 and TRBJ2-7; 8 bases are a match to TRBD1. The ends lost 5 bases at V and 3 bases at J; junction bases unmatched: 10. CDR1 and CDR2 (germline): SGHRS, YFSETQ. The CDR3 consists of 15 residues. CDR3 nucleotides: TGCGCCAGCAGGGTGCTGATCGGACAGGGCTACGAGCAGTACTTC. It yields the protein CASRVLIGQGYEQYF.

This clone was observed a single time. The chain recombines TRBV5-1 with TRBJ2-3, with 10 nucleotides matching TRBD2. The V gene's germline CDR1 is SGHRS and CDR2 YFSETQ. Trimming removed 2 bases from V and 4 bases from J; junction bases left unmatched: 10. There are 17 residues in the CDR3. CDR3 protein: CASSFERGGMGADTQYF. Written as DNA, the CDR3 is TGCGCCAGCAGCTTCGAGCGGGGGGGCATGGGAGCAGATACGCAGTATTTT.

The CDR3 loop reads CASSLGVNYGYTF. The CDR3 DNA is TGTGCCAGCAGCTTAGGAGTTAACTATGGCTACACCTTC. The chain joins TRBV11-2 to TRBJ1-2, with unresolved D. The germline V and J ends were trimmed by 1 base and 1 base, with 4 bases remaining between them. Germline lookup yields CDR1 SGHAT and CDR2 FQNNGV. There are 13 residues in the CDR3.